The entry that follows covers one T cell receptor (beta chain) sequence. No antigen is known for it. The sample belongs to a study of response to subunit inactivated influenza vaccine. General study results and limits: A suggestion made by the authors is that each seasonal influenza vaccination recruits few new T cells.

TCRdb reanalysed the RT-PCR reads using MiXCR and keeps one entry per CDR3 protein. The data contain roughly 700,000 distinct CDR3 sequences, roughly 13% of them seen just once; the ten biggest clones take up 5.5% to 7%. V lost 7 bases, J lost 4 bases, and 17 bases lay in between. The CDR3 is made up of 14 amino acids. This sample comprised PBMCs from blood, obtained approximately 15 days before vaccination. The clonotype comes from a man in his forties or fifties who received an inactivated influenza vaccine. This chain uses TRBV12-3 or TRBV12-4 with TRBJ2-7, with D possibly matching TRBD1 (6 bases). The CDR3 region has the DNA TGTGCCAGCACCTCCTCCGGCAGGGGATACGAGCAGTACTTC. This sequence encodes CASTSSGRGYEQYF.